One sample yielded the 6 T cell receptor beta chains listed below, sequenced in a study of T cell changes during pregnancy in multiple sclerosis. Sequenced by immunoSEQ multiplex PCR; TCRdb stores in-frame clones only, minus some. Of about 32,000 clones in the sample, about 88% were seen once. Sequences were derived from CD8+ T cells from peripheral blood mononuclear cells, sampled in the third trimester of pregnancy. The receptors shown here come from a female donor with multiple sclerosis, enrolled in a pregnancy study.

This sequence joins TRBV9 and TRBJ2-5, with 9 bases fitting TRBD2. The CDR3 contains 18 residues. Germline trimming cut 4 bases from V and 1 base from J; bases unmatched to any gene: 14. CDR1 and CDR2 from the germline V gene are SGDLS and YYNGEE. The CDR3: CASSPKGLAGLTQETQYF. CDR3 sequence (DNA): TGTGCCAGCAGCCCCAAAGGCCTAGCGGGGCTCACCCAAGAGACCCAGTACTTC.

The gene calls are TRBV13 and TRBJ1-5; TRBD1 matches at 7 bases. J was trimmed by 4 bases and V by 0 bases; bases with no gene match: 9. CDR1 and CDR2 (germline): PRHDT, FYEKMQ (reference sequence). The CDR3 runs 17 residues. The CDR3 region has the DNA TGTGCCAGCAGCTTAGGCCTAGGCGCAGGGGGGAATCAGCCCCAGCATTTT. Its translation is CASSLGLGAGGNQPQHF. Supplemented by reference TRBV13 and TRBJ1-5, the full variable domain reads AAGVIQSPRHLIKEKRETATLKCYPIPRHDTVYWYQQGPGQDPQFLISFYEKMQSDKGSIPDRFSAQQFSDYHSELNMSSLELGDSALYFCASSLGLGAGGNQPQHFGDGTRLSIL.

The chain uses TRBV6-1 and TRBJ2-7; perhaps TRBD1 as D (5 bases). V lost 3 bases to trimming and J lost 0 bases, with 21 bases between them. This CDR3 comprises 18 residues. Per the germline V gene, CDR1 is MNHNS and CDR2 is SASEGT. The CDR3 here is CASSDETARHTFSYEQYF. CDR3 nucleotide sequence: TGTGCCAGCAGTGACGAGACAGCCCGCCATACTTTCTCCTACGAGCAGTACTTC.

Written as DNA, the CDR3 is TGTGCCAGCCCGGGACTAGGGCAGTACTTC. Its protein is CASPGLGQYF. The J gene is TRBJ2-5, the V gene TRBV2; 8 bases fit TRBD2. The germline V gene has CDR1 SNHLY and CDR2 FYNNEI. V shed 8 bases and J 11 bases; nucleotides not matched to a gene: 4. The CDR3 length is 10 residues.

This chain uses TRBV30 with TRBJ2-1, with 8 bases identical to TRBD2. Germline loops: CDR1 GTSNPN, CDR2 SVGIG (reference sequence). The V and J ends lost 5 bases and 0 bases, in that order; junction bases with no gene match: 0. This CDR3 is 13 amino acids long. This CDR3 is CAWGTSSYNEQFF. DNA of the CDR3: TGTGCCTGGGGGACTAGCTCCTACAATGAGCAGTTCTTC.

V usage is TRBV28 and J usage is TRBJ1-4, with unresolved D. Germline CDR1 and CDR2: MDHEN and SYDVKM. V was pared by 2 bases and J by 0 bases, with 10 bases between. The CDR3 is 16 amino acids. CDR3 DNA sequence: TGTGCCAGCAGTTTAGAAGCCTTTGCAACTAATGAAAAACTGTTTTTT. Translating it yields CASSLEAFATNEKLFF.